Presented here are 10 T cell receptor beta chains from one specimen sequenced in a study of blood T cell repertoires in COVID-19. Clones were sequenced by immunoSEQ multiplex PCR, and TCRdb holds only the in-frame ones, with some missing. Of over 300,000 clones listed, about 83% are singletons. The sample comprised peripheral blood. All receptors come from a woman between 45 and 60 years old with acute or convalescent COVID-19.

The rearrangement joins TRBV2 to TRBJ2-7; 7 bases map to TRBD1. This CDR3 contains 11 residues. Trimming cost V 5 bases and J 12 bases; bases outside gene matches: 7. Germline V gives CDR1 SNHLY, CDR2 FYNNEI. The CDR3, as DNA: TGTGCCAGCAGTCCCCTGTGGGACAGGTACTTC. Its translation: CASSPLWDRYF.

This sequence joins TRBV29-1 and TRBJ2-2; tentative D call: TRBD2 (5 bases). V was clipped by 6 bases and J by 3 bases, with 17 bases between them. Per germline, CDR1 SQVTM and CDR2 ANQGSEA. The CDR3 is 15 residues long. This CDR3 is CSVKLDFSDTGELFF. The CDR3 DNA is TGCAGCGTGAAACTAGATTTCTCGGACACCGGGGAGCTGTTTTTT.

The chain joins TRBV14 to TRBJ1-3, with D perhaps matching TRBD1 (5 bases). Trimming cost V 4 bases and J 0 bases, with 10 bases left between them. The germline gives CDR1 SGHDN, CDR2 FVKESK. CDR3 length: 15 amino acids. The CDR3 DNA is TGTGCCAGCAGCCTACGGGACTTCTCTGGAAACACCATATATTTT. Translation gives CASSLRDFSGNTIYF.

As to this clone: The junction does not match germline at one end; this may be a read error. CDR3 in DNA: TGCGCCAGCAGCCAAGAATCTGGGAGGACTATTGCTTTC. Protein sequence: CASSQESGRTIAF. This chain joins TRBV4-1 and TRBJ2-7, with D possibly being TRBD2 (6 bases). The CDR3 covers 13 residues. CDR1 is MGHRA, CDR2 YSYEKL, per germline.

The chain has TRBV5-1 and TRBJ1-2; TRBD1 agrees at 12 bases. Unmatched junction bases numbered 7, after V lost 1 base and J lost 3 bases. The CDR3 runs 17 residues. Germline values: CDR1 SGHRS, CDR2 YFSETQ. The CDR3 region is CASSLRDRGRGDYGYTF. In DNA form, the CDR3 reads TGCGCCAGCAGCTTGAGGGACAGGGGGCGCGGTGACTATGGCTACACCTTC.

The genes are TRBV6-1 and TRBJ2-3; D is perhaps TRBD2 (6 bases). V was shortened by 1 base and J by 4 bases, with 12 bases between the two germline ends. From germline, CDR1 is MNHNS and CDR2 SASEGT. This CDR3 has 15 amino acids. CDR3 in amino acids: CASSEVLGGSDTQYF. The CDR3 DNA is TGTGCCAGCAGTGAAGTTCTGGGAGGATCAGATACGCAGTATTTT.

The rearrangement links TRBV7-9 to TRBJ1-6, with 8 positions matching TRBD1. CDR1 is SEHNR and CDR2 is FQNEAQ in the germline V gene (reference sequence). The V and J ends lost 2 bases and 5 bases, in that order; junction bases with no gene match: 2. The CDR3 extends over 15 amino acids. DNA for the CDR3: TGTGCCAGCAGCTTATGGACAGGGAATAATTCACCCCTCCACTTT. Its translation: CASSLWTGNNSPLHF. Full variable domain (missing parts from reference TRBV7-9 and TRBJ1-6): DTGVSQNPRHKITKRGQNVTFRCDPISEHNRLYWYRQTLGQGPEFLTYFQNEAQLEKSRLLSDRFSAERPKGSFSTLEIQRTEQGDSAMYLCASSLWTGNNSPLHFGNGTRLTVT.

In its sample, this clone was seen once. The chain links TRBV7-2 to TRBJ1-2; 7 bases agree with TRBD1. This CDR3 contains 15 residues. J was trimmed by 10 bases and V by 1 base; bases with no gene match: 12. Germline V lookup: CDR1 SGHTA, CDR2 FQGNSA. CDR3 nucleotides: TGTGCCAGCAGCTTAGGGGGACAGACCTTTTTCGACTACACCTTC. It translates to CASSLGGQTFFDYTF.

V gene TRBV27 combines with J gene TRBJ2-7; the match to TRBD2 covers 7 bases. Trimming took 7 bases from V and 4 from J; bases not matched to a gene: 4. This CDR3 spans 12 amino acids. The V gene's germline CDR1 is MNHEY and CDR2 SMNVEV (reference sequence). CDR3 sequence (DNA): TGTGCCAGCAACGGGGGGTCATACGAGCAGTACTTC. It yields the protein CASNGGSYEQYF.

The J gene is TRBJ1-3, the V gene TRBV7-9; 7 positions agree with TRBD1. With 5 bases clipped from V and 11 bases from J, the junction kept 12 bases outside the gene matches. Germline CDR1 SEHNR, CDR2 FQNEAQ (reference sequence). The CDR3 loop spans 14 amino acids. As DNA, the CDR3 is TGTGCCAGCAGCACAACCGCGACAGGGAGCTCCATATATTTT. This sequence encodes CASSTTATGSSIYF.